These T cell receptor beta chains were read from a single sample in a study of T cell repertoires in cytomegalovirus infection. TCRdb reanalysed the reads using MiXCR and keeps one entry per CDR3 protein. The data show 75,000 to 95,000 distinct CDR3 sequences, around half seen once. The antigens of these receptors remain unknown. The specimen was CD8+ T cells from cultured PBMCs, collected from culture after CMV antigen stimulation. These receptors all come from a human donor in good health (CMV status not recorded). Some clones in this sample may be carry-over from other donors' samples. The CDR3 runs from the conserved cysteine through the conserved F or W. The D gene is left open where the match is weak. For some rows the clone size is stated as once, few or many, or as a class when expanded; others skip it.

V,size,D,J,DNA,CDR3
TRBV6-6,NA,NA,TRBJ1-1,TGTGCCAGCAGCCCATTAGGGAGGGATGAAGCTTTCTTT,CASSPLGRDEAFF
TRBV11-1,NA,NA,TRBJ2-7,TGTGCCAGCAAGCTAGCGTCTGCCTACGAGCAGTACTTC,CASKLASAYEQYF
TRBV10-3,NA,TRBD1,TRBJ2-2,TGTGCCATCAGTGAGCCTAGGACAGGGGGCACCGGGGAGCTGTTTTTT,CAISEPRTGGTGELFF
TRBV12-3/TRBV12-4,few,NA,TRBJ1-1,TGTGCCAGCAGTTTCAGCACAGGGTTTAACACTGAAGCTTTCTTT,CASSFSTGFNTEAFF
TRBV28,NA,NA,TRBJ2-7,TGTGCCAGCAGTTCCCGAGGAGGGGCGAACGAGCAGTACTTC,CASSSRGGANEQYF
TRBV4-1,few,NA,TRBJ2-7,TGCGCCAGCAGCCAAGATAACAGCGGTGGTTCCGAGCAGTACTTC,CASSQDNSGGSEQYF
TRBV28,NA,NA,TRBJ2-2,TGTGCCAGCTATAGTAACGGCGGGGAGCTGTTTTTT,CASYSNGGELFF
TRBV10-3,NA,NA,TRBJ1-1,TGTGCCATCAGTGGAGTCGGGCGCGGCGTGACTGAAGCTTTCTTT,CAISGVGRGVTEAFF
TRBV6-1,NA,NA,TRBJ1-1,TGTGCCAGCAGTGAAGCCCCGGGGGTCGAAACTGAAGCTTTCTTT,CASSEAPGVETEAFF
TRBV28,NA,TRBD1,TRBJ1-5,TGTGCCAGCAGCCACGGAGGGGGCATTAGCAATCAGCCCCAGCATTTT,CASSHGGGISNQPQHF
TRBV6-1,few,TRBD1,TRBJ2-7,TGTGCCAGCAGTGAGCCCGGTTTCACAGGGGTGATATACGAGCAGTACTTC,CASSEPGFTGVIYEQYF
TRBV7-9,once,NA,TRBJ2-5,TGTGCCAGCTTGGGATCGTCAGAGACCCAGTACTTC,CASLGSSETQYF
TRBV19,NA,TRBD1,TRBJ1-5,TGTGCCAGTAGGGAGACAGGGGGAGTAAGCAATCAGCCCCAGCATTTT,CASRETGGVSNQPQHF
TRBV7-2,few,TRBD2,TRBJ2-3,TGTGCCAGCAGCGTCGGGACTAGCGGCTCAGATACGCAGTATTTT,CASSVGTSGSDTQYF
TRBV4-2,NA,NA,TRBJ1-2,TGTGCCAGCAGCCAAGGGGGGTCTTTCGGCTACACCTTC,CASSQGGSFGYTF
TRBV7-8,NA,NA,TRBJ2-3,TGTGCCAGCAGCTTAGCAGTCCCAGATACGCAGTATTTT,CASSLAVPDTQYF
TRBV6-2/TRBV6-3,many,NA,TRBJ2-7,TGTGCCAGCAGTTACCCGAGCGACGAGCAGTACTTC,CASSYPSDEQYF
TRBV7-3,NA,NA,TRBJ2-3,TGTGCCAGCAGCTCAGGTCGGGGATTAGATACGCAGTATTTT,CASSSGRGLDTQYF
TRBV7-3,NA,TRBD1,TRBJ2-1,TGTGCCAGCAGCTCGGGACAGGGGGACTACAATGAGCAGTTCTTC,CASSSGQGDYNEQFF
TRBV7-8,NA,NA,TRBJ1-1,TGTGCCAGCAGCTTACTAGATGGGGCTAACACTGAAGCTTTCTTT,CASSLLDGANTEAFF
TRBV28,NA,NA,TRBJ2-7,TGTGCCAGCAGTTTCCGCTCCGCCTACGAGCAGTACTTC,CASSFRSAYEQYF
TRBV28,NA,TRBD2,TRBJ2-5,TGTGCCAGCAGTGCGACTAGCATCCTCCAAGAGACCCAGTACTTC,CASSATSILQETQYF
TRBV28,NA,NA,TRBJ1-1,TGTGCCAGCAGTTTCGGTGCCGAAGCTTTCTTT,CASSFGAEAFF
TRBV12-3/TRBV12-4,NA,TRBD1,TRBJ2-1,TGTGCCAGCAGCGGGGGGACAGGGAATGAGCAGTTCTTC,CASSGGTGNEQFF
TRBV20-1,NA,NA,TRBJ2-2,TGCAGTGCTTGGGGAAGTTTCGCGAACACCGGGGAGCTGTTTTTT,CSAWGSFANTGELFF
TRBV12-3/TRBV12-4,NA,TRBD1,TRBJ2-2,TGTGCCAGCAGTTCAACCTCTCGAGGGACAGGGCGGGCCGGGGAGCTGTTTTTT,CASSSTSRGTGRAGELFF
TRBV28,once,TRBD1,TRBJ2-4,TGTGCCAGCAGTTTTAGGACAGGGCTTAACATTCAGTACTTC,CASSFRTGLNIQYF
TRBV5-1,NA,TRBD1,TRBJ2-2,TGCGCCAGCGGGACAGGGGGCAACTCCGGGGAGCTGTTTTTT,CASGTGGNSGELFF
TRBV7-6,NA,TRBD2,TRBJ2-7,TGTGCCAGCAGCTTCCCTAGCGGGGCCCTCTACGAGCAGTACTTC,CASSFPSGALYEQYF
TRBV29-1,once,TRBD1,TRBJ2-2,TGCAGCGTCCGGACAGGGGATAACACCGGGGAGCTGTTTTTT,CSVRTGDNTGELFF
TRBV6-5,NA,NA,TRBJ2-5,TGTGCCAGCAGTTACCAACGCGGGGGCCGGGCCCAGTACTTC,CASSYQRGGRAQYF
TRBV6-2/TRBV6-3,NA,NA,TRBJ2-1,TGTGCCAGCAGGATGACAGGAAGCTCCTACAATGAGCAGTTCTTC,CASRMTGSSYNEQFF
TRBV7-9,few,NA,TRBJ2-1,TGTGCCAGCAGCTTATCGCTCAATGAGCAGTTCTTC,CASSLSLNEQFF
TRBV7-3,NA,TRBD2,TRBJ2-3,TGTGCCAGCAGCTCCCGTACTAGCGGGGTCAGCACAGATACGCAGTATTTT,CASSSRTSGVSTDTQYF
TRBV4-2,NA,NA,TRBJ2-1,TGTGCCGGGGGAGGACTTCAGAAGGGCGATGAGCAGTTCTTC,CAGGGLQKGDEQFF
TRBV29-1,NA,NA,TRBJ2-1,TGCAGCGTCCCCTGGGGCGGGAATGAGCAGTTCTTC,CSVPWGGNEQFF